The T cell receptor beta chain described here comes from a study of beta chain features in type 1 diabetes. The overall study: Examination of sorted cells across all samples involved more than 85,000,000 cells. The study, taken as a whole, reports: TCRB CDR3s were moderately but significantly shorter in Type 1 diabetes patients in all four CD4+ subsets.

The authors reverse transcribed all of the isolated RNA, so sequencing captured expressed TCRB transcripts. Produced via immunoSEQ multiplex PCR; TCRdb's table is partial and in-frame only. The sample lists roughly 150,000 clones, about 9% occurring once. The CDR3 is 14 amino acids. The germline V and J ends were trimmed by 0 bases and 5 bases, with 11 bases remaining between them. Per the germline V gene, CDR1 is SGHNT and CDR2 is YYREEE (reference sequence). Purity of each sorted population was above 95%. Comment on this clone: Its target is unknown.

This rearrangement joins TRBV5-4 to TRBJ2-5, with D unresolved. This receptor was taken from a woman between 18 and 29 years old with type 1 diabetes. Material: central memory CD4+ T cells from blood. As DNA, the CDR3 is TGTGCCAGCAGCTTGGAGGCTAGTTCGGAGACCCAGTACTTC. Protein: CASSLEASSETQYF.